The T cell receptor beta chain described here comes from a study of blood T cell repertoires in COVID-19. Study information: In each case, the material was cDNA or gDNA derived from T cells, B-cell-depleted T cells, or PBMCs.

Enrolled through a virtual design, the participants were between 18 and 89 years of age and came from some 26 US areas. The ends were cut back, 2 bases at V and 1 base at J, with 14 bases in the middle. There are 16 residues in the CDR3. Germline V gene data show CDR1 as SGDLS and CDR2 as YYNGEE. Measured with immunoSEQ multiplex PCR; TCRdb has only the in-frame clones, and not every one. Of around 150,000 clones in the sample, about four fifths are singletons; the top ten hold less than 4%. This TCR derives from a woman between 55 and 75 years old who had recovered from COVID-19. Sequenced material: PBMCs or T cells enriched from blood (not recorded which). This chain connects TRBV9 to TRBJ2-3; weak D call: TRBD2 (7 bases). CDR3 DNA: TGTGCCAGCAGCGTTCCCTTAGGGGGGGGCACAGATACGCAGTATTTT. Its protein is CASSVPLGGGTDTQYF.